The next 11 T cell receptor beta chains were all read from a single sample in a study of blood T cells in healthy people across ages. With a J-beta primer mix and a sample-barcoded 5' primer, a second PCR ran about 7 to 11 cycles. TCRdb called the 5' RACE reads again in MiXCR, with one record for every CDR3 protein. The sample records fewer than 800,000 distinct CDR3 sequences, 20% to 25% being singletons. This same sample was also taken into another study, of T cells of mothers and their children.

The specimen sequenced was blood. These receptors all stem from a boy younger than 18 in good health.

This chain's CDR3 is CASSSGQATQRETQYF. CDR3 nucleotide sequence: TGTGCCAGCAGCTCGGGACAGGCCACCCAGCGAGAGACCCAGTACTTC. V gene TRBV7-9 combines with J gene TRBJ2-5, with 8 bases identical to TRBD1. This CDR3 contains 16 residues. Trimming removed 4 bases from V and 4 bases from J; junction bases left unmatched: 11. CDR1 is SEHNR, CDR2 FQNEAQ, per germline (reference sequence).

The V call is TRBV20-1, the J call TRBJ1-4; no reliable D call. Germline CDR1 reads DFQATT; CDR2 reads SNEGSKA (reference sequence). The CDR3 totals 12 residues. With 6 bases removed from V and 6 bases from J, the gap between germline ends came to 11 bases. Written as DNA, the CDR3 is TGCAGTGCGACGACTGCCGATGAAAAACTGTTTTTT. This sequence encodes CSATTADEKLFF.

The chain recombines TRBV27 with TRBJ2-7; tentatively, D is TRBD2 (5 bases). Germline assignment: CDR1 MNHEY and CDR2 SMNVEV (reference sequence). Trimming shortened V by 4 bases and J by 5 bases, and 18 bases separated the two germline ends. This CDR3 has 15 residues. The CDR3 spells CASSSLSTMRDEQYF. The CDR3 DNA reads as TGTGCCAGCAGTTCTCTCTCCACAATGAGGGACGAGCAGTACTTC.

About this clonotype itself: The junction departs from germline at one end; a sequencing error may be responsible. The chain combines TRBV7-2 with TRBJ2-1; unclear D gene. The germline CDR1 and CDR2 sequences are SGHTA and FQGNSA. The CDR3 runs 13 residues. DNA of the CDR3: TGTGCCAACAGCTTTACAGCGAACAATGAGCAGTTCTTC. Protein sequence: CANSFTANNEQFF.

The chain combines TRBV7-6 with TRBJ2-1; D might be TRBD2 (6 bases). Germline values: CDR1 SGHVS, CDR2 FNYEAQ. V was pared by 1 base and J by 0 bases, with 10 bases between. The CDR3 is 16 residues long. The CDR3 DNA is TGTGCCAGCAGCTTAGTGGTAGCGGACTCCTACAATGAGCAGTTCTTC. It specifies CASSLVVADSYNEQFF. The variable domain in full, completed from reference TRBV7-6 and TRBJ2-1, reads GAGVSQSPRYKVTKRGQDVALRCDPISGHVSLYWYRQALGQGPEFLTYFNYEAQQDKSGLPNDRFSAERPEGSISTLTIQRTEQRDSAMYRCASSLVVADSYNEQFFGPGTRLTVL.

This clonotype was seen a handful of times. This rearrangement joins TRBV6-5 to TRBJ2-3, with TRBD1 matching over 10 bases. V lost 6 bases to trimming and J lost 6 bases; unmatched junction nucleotides: 12. The CDR3 is 16 residues long. Germline assignment: CDR1 MNHEY and CDR2 SVGAGI. CDR3 in DNA: TGTGCCAGCAGCCGACAGGGGGCGTCGATAGCGGATACGCAGTATTTT. Translated: CASSRQGASIADTQYF.

To note about this clonotype: A junction end diverges from the germline sequence, so it may reflect a read error. The genes are TRBV9 and TRBJ2-5, with D possibly being TRBD1 or TRBD2 (6 bases each). CDR1 SGDLS and CDR2 YYNGEE come from the germline V gene. The CDR3 runs 15 residues. The CDR3 reads CASSVGGAPQETQYF. DNA for the CDR3: TGTGCCAGCAGCGTAGGGGGGGCACCCCAAGAGACACAGTACTTC.

This clonotype was recorded a few times. This chain uses TRBV7-9 with TRBJ2-1; perhaps TRBD1 as D (5 bases). V was trimmed by 6 bases and J by 0 bases, leaving 9 bases between them. This CDR3 region has 14 residues. The germline CDR1 and CDR2 sequences are SEHNR and FQNEAQ (reference sequence). CDR3 loop: CASSRTLSYNEQFF. In nucleotides, the CDR3 is TGTGCCAGCAGTAGGACACTCTCCTACAATGAGCAGTTCTTC.

This clonotype has more than one count but fewer than ten. The chain combines TRBV6-6 with TRBJ2-6; 9 nucleotides match TRBD1. Germline V gene lookup returns CDR1 MNHNY and CDR2 SVGAGI (reference sequence). The CDR3 is made up of 17 amino acids. J was trimmed by 6 bases and V by 6 bases; bases with no gene match: 12. The CDR3 spells CASRTDRGLQEANVLTF. As DNA, the CDR3 is TGTGCCAGCAGGACGGACAGGGGTCTTCAGGAGGCCAACGTCCTGACTTTC.

The rearrangement uses TRBV12-3 or TRBV12-4 and TRBJ1-6; the match to TRBD1 covers 9 bases. V shed 1 base, J shed 8 bases, and the junction held 3 bases outside the gene matches. This CDR3 comprises 15 residues. The CDR3 coding sequence is TGTGCCAGCAGTTTAGGGACAGGGGTCGATTCACCCCTCCACTTT. Translated: CASSLGTGVDSPLHF.

This clonotype was detected once. The rearrangement joins TRBV20-1 to TRBJ1-3; unclear D gene. V lost 7 bases and J 0 bases, leaving 7 bases between the germline ends. Germline-derived CDR1 and CDR2 are DFQATT and SNEGSKA (reference sequence). The CDR3 runs 12 residues. The CDR3 DNA sequence: TGCAGTGGAAGGAGCTCTGGAAACACCATATATTTT. Protein: CSGRSSGNTIYF.